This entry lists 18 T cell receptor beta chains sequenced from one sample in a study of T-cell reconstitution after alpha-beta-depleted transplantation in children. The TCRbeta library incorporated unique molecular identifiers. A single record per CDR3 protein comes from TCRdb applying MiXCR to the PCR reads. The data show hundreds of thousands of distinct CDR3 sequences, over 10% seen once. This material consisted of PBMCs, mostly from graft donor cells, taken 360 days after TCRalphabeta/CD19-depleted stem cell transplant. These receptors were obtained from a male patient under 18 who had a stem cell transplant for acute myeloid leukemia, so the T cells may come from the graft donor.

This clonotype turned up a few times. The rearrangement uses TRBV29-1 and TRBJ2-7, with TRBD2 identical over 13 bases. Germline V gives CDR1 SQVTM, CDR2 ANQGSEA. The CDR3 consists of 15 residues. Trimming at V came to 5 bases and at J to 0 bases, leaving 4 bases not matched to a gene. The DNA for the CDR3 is TGCAGCGTTATAGGACTAGCGGGGGTCTCCTACGAGCAGTACTTC. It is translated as CSVIGLAGVSYEQYF.

The chain's CDR3 is CASSPDRVGGYTF. The CDR3 region has the DNA TGTGCCAGCAGCCCCGACAGGGTCGGTGGCTACACCTTC. The rearrangement joins TRBV7-2 to TRBJ1-2, with 7 bases fitting TRBD1. Germline loops: CDR1 SGHTA, CDR2 FQGNSA. The CDR3 runs to 13 residues. Trimming took 5 bases from V and 7 from J; bases not matched to a gene: 7.

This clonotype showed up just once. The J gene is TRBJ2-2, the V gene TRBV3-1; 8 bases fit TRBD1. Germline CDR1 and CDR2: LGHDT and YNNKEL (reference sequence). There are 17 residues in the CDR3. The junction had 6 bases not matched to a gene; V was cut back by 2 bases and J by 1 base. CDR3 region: CASSQPRTGRNTGELFF. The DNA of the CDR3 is TGTGCCAGCAGCCAACCTCGGACAGGGCGGAACACCGGGGAGCTGTTTTTT.

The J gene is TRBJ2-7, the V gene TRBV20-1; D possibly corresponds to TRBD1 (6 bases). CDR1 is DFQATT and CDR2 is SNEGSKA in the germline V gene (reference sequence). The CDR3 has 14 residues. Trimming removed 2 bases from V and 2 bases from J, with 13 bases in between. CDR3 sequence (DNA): TGCAGTGCTAGATCAGGGGAAGGGCCCTACGAGCAGTACTTC. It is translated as CSARSGEGPYEQYF.

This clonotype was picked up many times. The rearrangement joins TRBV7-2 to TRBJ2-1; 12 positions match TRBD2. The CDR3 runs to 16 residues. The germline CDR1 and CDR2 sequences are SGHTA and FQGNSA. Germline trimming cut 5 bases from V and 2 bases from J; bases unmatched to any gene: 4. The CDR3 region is CASSPGLAGTYNEQFF. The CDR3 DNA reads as TGTGCCAGCAGCCCCGGACTAGCGGGGACCTACAATGAGCAGTTCTTC.

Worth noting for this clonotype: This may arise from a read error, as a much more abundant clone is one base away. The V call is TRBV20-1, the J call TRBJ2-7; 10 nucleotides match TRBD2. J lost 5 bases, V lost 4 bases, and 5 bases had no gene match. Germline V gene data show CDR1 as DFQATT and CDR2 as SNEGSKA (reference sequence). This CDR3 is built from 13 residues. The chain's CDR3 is CSANSGGINEQYF. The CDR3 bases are TGCAGTGCTAATAGCGGGGGGATCAACGAGCAGTACTTC.

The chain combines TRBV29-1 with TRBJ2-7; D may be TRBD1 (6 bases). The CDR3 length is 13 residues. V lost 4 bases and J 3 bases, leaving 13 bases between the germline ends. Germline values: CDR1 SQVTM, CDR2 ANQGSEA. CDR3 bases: TGCAGCGTTGGTCGGGACAACCTCTACGAGCAGTACTTC. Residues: CSVGRDNLYEQYF.

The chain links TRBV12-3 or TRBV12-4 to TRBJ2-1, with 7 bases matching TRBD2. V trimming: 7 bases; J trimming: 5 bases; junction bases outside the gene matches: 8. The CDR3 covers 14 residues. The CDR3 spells CASIEGGPDNEQFF. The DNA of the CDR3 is TGTGCCAGCATCGAGGGAGGGCCCGACAATGAGCAGTTCTTC.

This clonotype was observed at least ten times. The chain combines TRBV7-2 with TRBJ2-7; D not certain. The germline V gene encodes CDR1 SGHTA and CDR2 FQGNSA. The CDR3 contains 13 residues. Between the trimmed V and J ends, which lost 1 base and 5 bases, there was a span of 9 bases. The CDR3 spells CASSLEFNHEQYF. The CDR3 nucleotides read TGTGCCAGCAGCTTAGAATTCAACCACGAGCAGTACTTC.

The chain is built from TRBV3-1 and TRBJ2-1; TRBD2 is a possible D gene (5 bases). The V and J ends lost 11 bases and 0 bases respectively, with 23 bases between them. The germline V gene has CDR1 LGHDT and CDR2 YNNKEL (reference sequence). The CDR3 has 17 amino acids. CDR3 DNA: TGTGCCTCCAGCCAAGATCGGGGATCCAGCTCCTACAATGAGCAGTTCTTC. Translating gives CASSQDRGSSSYNEQFF.

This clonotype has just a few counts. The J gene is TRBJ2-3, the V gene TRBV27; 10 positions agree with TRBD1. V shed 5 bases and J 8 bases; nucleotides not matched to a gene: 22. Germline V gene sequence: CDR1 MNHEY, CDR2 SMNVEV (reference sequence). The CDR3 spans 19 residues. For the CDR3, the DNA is TGTGCCAGCAGTCCTAACGGGGCCCGGGACAGGGGTTTTTGGGGTACGCAGTATTTT. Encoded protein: CASSPNGARDRGFWGTQYF.

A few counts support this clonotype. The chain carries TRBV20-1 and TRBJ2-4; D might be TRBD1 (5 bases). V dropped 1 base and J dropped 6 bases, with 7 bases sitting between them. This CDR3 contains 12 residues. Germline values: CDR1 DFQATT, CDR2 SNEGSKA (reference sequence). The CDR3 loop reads CSARVRANIQYF. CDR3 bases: TGCAGTGCTAGAGTCAGGGCAAACATTCAGTACTTC.

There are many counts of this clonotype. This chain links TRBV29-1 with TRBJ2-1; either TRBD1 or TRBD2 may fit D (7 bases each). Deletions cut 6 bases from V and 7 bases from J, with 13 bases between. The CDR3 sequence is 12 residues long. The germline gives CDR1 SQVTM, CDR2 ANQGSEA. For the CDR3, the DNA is TGCAGCGTCCCAGGGGGAGGGAATGAGCAGTTCTTC. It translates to CSVPGGGNEQFF.

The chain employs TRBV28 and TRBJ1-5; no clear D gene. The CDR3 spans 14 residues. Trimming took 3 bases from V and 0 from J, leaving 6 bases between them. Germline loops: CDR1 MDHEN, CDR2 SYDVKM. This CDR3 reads CASSFTDSNQPQHF. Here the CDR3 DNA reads TGTGCCAGCAGTTTCACAGATAGCAATCAGCCCCAGCATTTT.

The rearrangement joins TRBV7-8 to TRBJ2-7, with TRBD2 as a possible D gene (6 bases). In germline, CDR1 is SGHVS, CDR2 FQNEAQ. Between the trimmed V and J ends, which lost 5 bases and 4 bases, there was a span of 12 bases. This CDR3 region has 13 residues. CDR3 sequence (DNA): TGTGCCAGCAGCCCGAATGCGGGATACGAGCAGTACTTC. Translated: CASSPNAGYEQYF.

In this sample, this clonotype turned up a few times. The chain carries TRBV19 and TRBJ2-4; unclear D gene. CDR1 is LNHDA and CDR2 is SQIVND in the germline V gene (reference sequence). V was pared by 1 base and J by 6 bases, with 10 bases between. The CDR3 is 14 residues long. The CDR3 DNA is TGTGCCAGTAGTATAGGGGTGACGCGAAACATTCAGTACTTC. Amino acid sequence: CASSIGVTRNIQYF.

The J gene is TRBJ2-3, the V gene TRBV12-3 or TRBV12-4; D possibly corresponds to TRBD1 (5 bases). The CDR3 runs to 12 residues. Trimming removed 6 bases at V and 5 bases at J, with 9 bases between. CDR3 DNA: TGTGCCAGCAGGGACCAGGGAGATACGCAGTATTTT. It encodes CASRDQGDTQYF.

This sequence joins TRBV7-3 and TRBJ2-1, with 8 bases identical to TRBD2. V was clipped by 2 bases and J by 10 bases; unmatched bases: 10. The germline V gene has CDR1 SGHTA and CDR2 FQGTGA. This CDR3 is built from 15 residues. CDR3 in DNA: TGTGCCAGCAGCTTATTAGGCGGGAGGTTTCGGGAGCAGTTCTTC. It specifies CASSLLGGRFREQFF.